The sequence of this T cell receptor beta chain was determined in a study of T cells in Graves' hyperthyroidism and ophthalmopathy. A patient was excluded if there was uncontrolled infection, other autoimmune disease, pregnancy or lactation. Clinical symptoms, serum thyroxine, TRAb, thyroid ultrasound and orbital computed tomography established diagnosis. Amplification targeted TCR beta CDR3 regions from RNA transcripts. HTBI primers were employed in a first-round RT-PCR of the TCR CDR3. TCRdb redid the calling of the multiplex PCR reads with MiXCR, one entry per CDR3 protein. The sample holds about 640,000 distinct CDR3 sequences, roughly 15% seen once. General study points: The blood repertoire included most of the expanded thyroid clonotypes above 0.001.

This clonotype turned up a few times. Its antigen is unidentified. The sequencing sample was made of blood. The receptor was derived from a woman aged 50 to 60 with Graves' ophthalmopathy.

CDR3 residues: CASSKVEGRGFSNIQYF. The CDR3 nucleotides are TGTGCCAGTAGTAAAGTGGAGGGAAGAGGGTTCTCAAACATTCAGTACTTC. The rearrangement uses TRBV19 and TRBJ2-4; the D gene is possibly TRBD2 (6 bases). Germline assignment: CDR1 LNHDA and CDR2 SQIVND (reference sequence). This CDR3 is built from 17 residues. V shed 4 bases and J shed 6 bases, with 22 bases lying between them.